One sample yielded the 31 T cell receptor beta chains listed below, sequenced in a study of shared clonotypes between healthy human individuals. Using immunoSEQ multiplex PCR, the repertoire was profiled, and TCRdb retains in-frame clones only, with some absent. The sample gives 1,500,000 or so clones, approximately 98.5% of which show up once; about 0.34% is in the top ten. Sequencing was performed on naive CD4+ T cells sorted from blood. This sample's subset: CD45RA+ positively selected. The receptor set was obtained from a man aged 30-40 years in good health.

V is TRBV19 and J is TRBJ1-2, with D unresolved. The CDR3 is 13 residues long. In germline, CDR1 is LNHDA, CDR2 SQIVND (reference sequence). V was shortened by 7 bases and J by 1 base, with 10 bases between the two germline ends. CDR3 coding DNA: TGTGCCAGTACCCCGGTGGGTAACTATGGCTACACCTTC. This translates into CASTPVGNYGYTF.

A single count supports this clone. The gene calls are TRBV5-4 and TRBJ2-3; unclear D gene. Trimming removed 4 bases at V and 0 bases at J, with 12 bases between. The CDR3 has 15 residues. CDR1 and CDR2 from the germline V gene are SGHNT and YYREEE (reference sequence). The CDR3 coding sequence is TGTGCCAGCAGCCTGGACCCCCCCAGCACAGATACGCAGTATTTT. The encoded protein is CASSLDPPSTDTQYF.

The chain joins TRBV28 to TRBJ2-7; tentatively, D is TRBD2 (5 bases). V gave up 6 bases and J gave up 2 bases, with 14 bases separating them. Germline values: CDR1 MDHEN, CDR2 SYDVKM. The CDR3 contains 14 residues. The CDR3 DNA sequence: TGTGCCAGCAGGGCGTCGACGGGGACCTACGAGCAGTACTTC. Translated, it gives CASRASTGTYEQYF.

Comment on this clone: The same CDR3 arises from other DNA sequences in this sample as well. The chain is built from TRBV2 and TRBJ1-3, with a weak D call TRBD1 (5 bases). Germline loops: CDR1 SNHLY, CDR2 FYNNEI. The CDR3 contains 13 residues. Between the trimmed V and J ends, which lost 9 bases and 0 bases, there was a span of 9 bases. The CDR3 region is CASGGDSGNTIYF. CDR3 DNA: TGTGCCAGTGGGGGGGACTCTGGAAACACCATATATTTT.

This clone was picked up one time. At one of its ends the junction is not consistent with the germline gene, which may arise from a read error. The V call is TRBV7-7, the J call TRBJ1-3; D not resolved. CDR3 length: 13 residues. Germline CDR1 reads SSHAT; CDR2 reads FNYEAQ (reference sequence). CDR3 in DNA: TGTGCTAGCAGCCTCGGGCCCAAGGACACCATATATTTT. Its protein product is CASSLGPKDTIYF.

The V call is TRBV21-1, the J call TRBJ2-7; TRBD1 is the table's D call, not checked against the DNA. TRBV21-1 is flagged as a pseudogene. This CDR3 has 13 residues. The CDR3 loop reads CASPGTDSYEQYF. The CDR3 bases are TGTGCCAGCCCGGGGACAGACTCCTACGAGCAGTACTTC.

In its sample, this clone was seen once. V usage is TRBV4-3 and J usage is TRBJ2-1, with D unclear. The CDR3 length is 14 residues. With 1 base removed from V and 8 bases from J, the gap between germline ends came to 12 bases. Looked up from germline, CDR1 is LGHNA and CDR2 is YSLEER. The CDR3 region is CASSQVEAWHEQFF. In DNA form, the CDR3 reads TGCGCCAGCAGCCAAGTCGAAGCGTGGCATGAGCAGTTCTTC.

V is TRBV5-1 and J is TRBJ1-4; the match to TRBD1 covers 10 bases. The CDR3 extends over 14 amino acids. V was pared by 4 bases and J by 7 bases, with 4 bases of the junction left unmatched. Germline CDR1 reads SGHRS; CDR2 reads YFSETQ. CDR3 coding DNA: TGCGCCAGCAGCCCCGGGACAGGGGTTGAAAAACTGTTTTTT. This codes for CASSPGTGVEKLFF. The variable domain in full, completed from reference TRBV5-1 and TRBJ1-4, reads KAGVTQTPRYLIKTRGQQVTLSCSPISGHRSVSWYQQTPGQGLQFLFEYFSETQRNKGNFPGRFSGRQFSNSRSEMNVSTLELGDSALYLCASSPGTGVEKLFFGSGTQLSVL.

The chain employs TRBV2 and TRBJ2-7; no clear D gene. Deletions cut 6 bases from V and 2 bases from J, with 8 bases between. Per the germline V gene, CDR1 is SNHLY and CDR2 is FYNNEI. There are 12 residues in the CDR3. As DNA, the CDR3 is TGTGCCAGCAGGTCGGAGACCTACGAGCAGTACTTC. Translation gives CASRSETYEQYF.

This chain connects TRBV11-3 to TRBJ1-4; D gene ambiguous. The V gene's germline CDR1 is SGHNT and CDR2 YENEEA. The CDR3 is 18 residues long. V was trimmed by 3 bases and J by 6 bases, leaving 23 bases between them. This CDR3 reads CASSFEHPPGSLHEKLFF. In nucleotides, the CDR3 is TGTGCCAGCAGCTTCGAACACCCTCCAGGATCCCTTCATGAAAAACTGTTTTTT.

This clone came up once. This chain connects TRBV5-1 to TRBJ2-1; 12 bases are a match to TRBD2. Per germline, CDR1 SGHRS and CDR2 YFSETQ. This CDR3 region has 17 residues. V was pared by 3 bases and J by 4 bases, with 8 bases of the junction left unmatched. CDR3 in amino acids: CASSWAPGTSGYNEQFF. CDR3 in DNA: TGCGCCAGCAGCTGGGCCCCCGGGACTAGCGGGTACAATGAGCAGTTCTTC.

The rearrangement links TRBV5-1 to TRBJ2-7; 7 bases are shared with TRBD2. Germline lookup yields CDR1 SGHRS and CDR2 YFSETQ. J lost 2 bases, V lost 4 bases, and 6 bases had no gene match. CDR3 length: 14 amino acids. CDR3 DNA: TGCGCCAGCAGCCGGGGAGGGCTCACCTACGAGCAGTACTTC. This codes for CASSRGGLTYEQYF.

V usage is TRBV18 and J usage is TRBJ1-4; unclear D gene. Trimming took 3 bases from V and 7 from J, leaving 9 bases between them. CDR3 length: 13 amino acids. CDR1 is KGHSH, CDR2 LQKENI, per germline. The CDR3, as DNA: TGTGCCAGCTCACCCCTCGGACGTGAAAAACTGTTTTTT. The encoded protein is CASSPLGREKLFF. Variable domain in full (rest from reference TRBV18 and TRBJ1-4): NAGVMQNPRHLVRRRGQEARLRCSPMKGHSHVYWYRQLPEEGLKFMVYLQKENIIDESGMPKERFSAEFPKEGPSILRIQQVVRGDSAAYFCASSPLGREKLFFGSGTQLSVL.

This chain joins TRBV30 and TRBJ1-1; the D is unclear. The CDR3 contains 15 residues. V shed 5 bases and J shed 0 bases, with 16 bases lying between them. Germline V gives CDR1 GTSNPN, CDR2 SVGIG (reference sequence). The CDR3 loop is CAWSPIGFMNTEAFF. CDR3 nucleotide sequence: TGTGCCTGGTCCCCCATAGGATTCATGAACACTGAAGCTTTCTTT.

The chain uses TRBV27 and TRBJ2-5, with 10 nucleotides matching TRBD2. Germline V gene lookup returns CDR1 MNHEY and CDR2 SMNVEV (reference sequence). The CDR3 runs 16 residues. J was trimmed by 5 bases and V by 6 bases; bases with no gene match: 12. In DNA form, the CDR3 reads TGTGCCAGCAGGGAACGCGCTAGCGGGGGCCGGGAGACCCAGTACTTC. Amino acids: CASRERASGGRETQYF.

The chain is built from TRBV7-8 and TRBJ1-5, with 8 nucleotides matching TRBD1. Germline V gives CDR1 SGHVS, CDR2 FQNEAQ. The CDR3 spans 15 residues. J gave up 7 bases and V 5 bases, and 10 bases lay outside the gene matches. The CDR3 DNA follows: TGTGCCAGCAGCCTCGAGACAGGGGTAGGGCAGCCCCAGCATTTT. Amino acids: CASSLETGVGQPQHF.

The chain couples TRBV7-9 to TRBJ2-3, with 7 positions matching TRBD1. J was trimmed by 0 bases and V by 3 bases; bases with no gene match: 3. Per the germline V gene, CDR1 is SEHNR and CDR2 is FQNEAQ (reference sequence). CDR3 size: 15 residues. CDR3 sequence: CASSFTGASTDTQYF. DNA of the CDR3: TGTGCCAGCAGCTTCACAGGGGCTAGCACAGATACGCAGTATTTT.

CDR3 region: CASSSYGSPGGEKLFF. CDR3 bases: TGTGCCAGCAGTTCCTACGGATCCCCTGGAGGTGAAAAACTGTTTTTT. This sequence joins TRBV28 and TRBJ1-4; D is undetermined. The CDR3 has 16 residues. Germline CDR1 MDHEN, CDR2 SYDVKM. Between the trimmed V and J ends, which lost 4 bases and 7 bases, there was a span of 19 bases.

V is TRBV30 and J is TRBJ2-7; maybe TRBD2 (7 bases). This CDR3 is built from 13 residues. Per germline, CDR1 GTSNPN and CDR2 SVGIG (reference sequence). Trimming left V 4 bases short and J 6 bases short, with 16 bases between. The CDR3 here is CAWTFGGPAEQYF. CDR3 DNA sequence: TGTGCCTGGACCTTCGGGGGGCCCGCCGAGCAGTACTTC.

The chain joins TRBV5-6 to TRBJ2-7, with D maybe TRBD2 (5 bases). Germline lookup yields CDR1 SGHDT and CDR2 YYEEEE. Trimming took off 2 bases at V and 3 bases at J, with 18 bases between the two ends. This CDR3 contains 16 residues. The chain's CDR3 is CASSLSTGNRGYEQYF. Written as DNA, the CDR3 is TGTGCCAGCAGCTTATCAACCGGGAACCGGGGCTACGAGCAGTACTTC.

The chain couples TRBV7-6 to TRBJ2-1; D might be TRBD1 (6 bases). The CDR3 is 16 amino acids. In germline, CDR1 is SGHVS, CDR2 FNYEAQ. Trimming removed 4 bases at V and 10 bases at J, with 23 bases between. The CDR3 DNA is TGTGCCAGCAGCTCGTTGCTAGGGGGAGCTGGGGGCGAGCAGTTCTTC. Encoded protein: CASSSLLGGAGGEQFF.

This rearrangement joins TRBV19 to TRBJ2-7; tentative D call: TRBD2 (6 bases). This CDR3 is built from 17 residues. CDR1 and CDR2 (germline): LNHDA, SQIVND (reference sequence). Trimming pared 6 bases from V and 5 bases from J, leaving 26 bases between. CDR3 residues: CASSSFEWGSAGNEQYF. The DNA for the CDR3 is TGTGCCAGTAGCTCCTTCGAATGGGGGAGCGCGGGGAACGAGCAGTACTTC.

V gene TRBV6-4 combines with J gene TRBJ2-2; unclear D gene. There are 16 residues in the CDR3. Germline CDR1 reads MRHNA; CDR2 reads SNTAGT. V lost 4 bases and J lost 0, with 12 bases in between. CDR3 nucleotide sequence: TGTGCCAGCAGTGCCAAGGCTCCGTCGAACACCGGGGAGCTGTTTTTT. It specifies CASSAKAPSNTGELFF.

The V call is TRBV5-4, the J call TRBJ1-4, with D possibly being TRBD1 (5 bases). This CDR3 has 14 residues. V was pared by 5 bases and J by 7 bases, with 15 bases between. Germline V gene data show CDR1 as SGHNT and CDR2 as YYREEE (reference sequence). For the CDR3, the DNA is TGTGCCAGCAGTCGCGGGACGCCGGGTGAAAAACTGTTTTTT. Translated: CASSRGTPGEKLFF.

The rearrangement uses TRBV29-1 and TRBJ2-7; D might be TRBD1 (5 bases). V was cut by 4 bases and J by 7 bases, with 11 bases left in between. CDR3 length equals 11 residues. Germline V gene lookup returns CDR1 SQVTM and CDR2 ANQGSEA. CDR3 coding DNA: TGCAGCGTTGCCAGGGATTTGGAGCAGTACTTC. Residues: CSVARDLEQYF.

This sequence joins TRBV13 and TRBJ2-2, with a weak D call TRBD2 (6 bases). The CDR3 runs to 14 residues. Germline V lookup: CDR1 PRHDT, CDR2 FYEKMQ (reference sequence). V lost 5 bases and J 8 bases, leaving 15 bases between the germline ends. CDR3 bases: TGTGCCAGCAGCGTGGGACTCAGGAGGGGGGAGCTGTTTTTT. Translating it yields CASSVGLRRGELFF. Full variable domain (remainder filled in from reference TRBV13 and TRBJ2-2): AAGVIQSPRHLIKEKRETATLKCYPIPRHDTVYWYQQGPGQDPQFLISFYEKMQSDKGSIPDRFSAQQFSDYHSELNMSSLELGDSALYFCASSVGLRRGELFFGEGSRLTVL.

This sequence joins TRBV6-6 and TRBJ1-4; D gene unclear. The CDR3 length is 11 residues. Trimming took 6 bases from V and 7 from J, leaving 6 bases between them. Per the germline V gene, CDR1 is MNHNY and CDR2 is SVGAGI (reference sequence). This CDR3 reads CASSRVEKLFF. DNA for the CDR3: TGTGCCAGCAGCCGGGTTGAAAAACTGTTTTTT.

The chain employs TRBV27 and TRBJ2-7, with 11 positions matching TRBD1. CDR1 and CDR2 from the germline V gene are MNHEY and SMNVEV (reference sequence). This CDR3 contains 14 residues. After removal of 6 bases from V and 1 base from J, the junction contained 2 bases not matched to a gene. CDR3 amino acids: CASSRDRGSYEQYF. The CDR3 nucleotides read TGTGCCAGCAGCCGGGACAGGGGGTCCTACGAGCAGTACTTC.

The chain combines TRBV5-1 with TRBJ2-7; D might be TRBD1 (6 bases). From germline, CDR1 is SGHRS and CDR2 YFSETQ. The ends were cut back, 5 bases at V and 5 bases at J, with 20 bases in the middle. This CDR3 has 15 amino acids. In DNA, the CDR3 is TGCGCCAGCAGTGACGGTAATGGGGGCTGGGACGAGCAGTACTTC. Translation: CASSDGNGGWDEQYF.

The V call is TRBV13, the J call TRBJ1-3; D gene unclear. CDR3 length: 14 amino acids. Trimming pared 6 bases from V and 8 bases from J, leaving 17 bases between. Germline V gene lookup returns CDR1 PRHDT and CDR2 FYEKMQ (reference sequence). As DNA, the CDR3 is TGTGCCAGCAGGAATAGCCGGCAAGACGACACCATATATTTT. This translates into CASRNSRQDDTIYF.

The chain couples TRBV2 to TRBJ2-7; TRBD2 matches 7 bases. The CDR3 length is 15 residues. The ends lost 1 base at V and 3 bases at J; junction bases unmatched: 6. CDR1 SNHLY and CDR2 FYNNEI come from the germline V gene. CDR3 protein: CASSEVGLVSYEQYF. CDR3 coding DNA: TGTGCCAGCAGTGAAGTAGGACTAGTCAGCTACGAGCAGTACTTC. The entire variable domain, with the rest obtained from reference TRBV2 and TRBJ2-7, is as follows: EPEVTQTPSHQVTQMGQEVILRCVPISNHLYFYWYRQILGQKVEFLVSFYNNEISEKSEIFDDQFSVERPDGSNFTLKIRSTKLEDSAMYFCASSEVGLVSYEQYFGPGTRLTVT.